This is a list of T cell receptor beta chains from one sample in a study of blood T cells in healthy people across ages. TCRdb recomputed calls from the 5' RACE reads with MiXCR, one row per CDR3 protein. The data show about 930,000 distinct CDR3 sequences, roughly 29% seen once. The same data also contributed to another study, on T cells of mothers and their children.

Sequencing was performed on blood. These TCRs come from a woman aged 40 to 49 in good health. Both conserved end residues are part of each CDR3. Each record gives: V gene, clone size, D gene, J gene, CDR3 DNA, CDR3 protein. The D gene is left open where the match is weak. Only some rows state a clone size, as once, few, many or a class for expanded clones.

v_gene: TRBV7-9; abundance: few; d_gene: .; j_gene: TRBJ1-1; CDR3nt: TGTGCCAGCAGCGGGGGAGGGGGGCTATCGAACACTGAAGCTTTCTTT; CDR3aa: CASSGGGGLSNTEAFF
v_gene: TRBV7-2; abundance: few; d_gene: .; j_gene: TRBJ1-2; CDR3nt: TGTGCCAGCCACACTAACAGACAGTATGGCTACACCTTC; CDR3aa: CASHTNRQYGYTF
v_gene: TRBV29-1; abundance: .; d_gene: .; j_gene: TRBJ1-5; CDR3nt: TGCAGCGTTGGGGCCTCGGGAGGTAGCAATCAGCCCCAGCATTTT; CDR3aa: CSVGASGGSNQPQHF
v_gene: TRBV12-3/TRBV12-4; abundance: .; d_gene: TRBD1; j_gene: TRBJ1-2; CDR3nt: TGTGCCAGCAGCTCGGCGATGGGTCAGGGGGCCGGGGGCTACACCTTC; CDR3aa: CASSSAMGQGAGGYTF
v_gene: TRBV7-8; abundance: few; d_gene: .; j_gene: TRBJ2-1; CDR3nt: TGTGCCAGCAGCTCAGGTGGAGACTCCTACAATGAGCAGTTCTTC; CDR3aa: CASSSGGDSYNEQFF
v_gene: TRBV30; abundance: .; d_gene: TRBD1; j_gene: TRBJ1-3; CDR3nt: TGTGCCTGGAGTGGACAAACAGGGGGTGGAAACACCATATATTTT; CDR3aa: CAWSGQTGGGNTIYF
v_gene: TRBV12-3/TRBV12-4; abundance: .; d_gene: .; j_gene: TRBJ2-1; CDR3nt: TGTGCCAGCAGTTCCCAGGCGGAGACTAGTCTGTACAATGAGCAGTTCTTC; CDR3aa: CASSSQAETSLYNEQFF
v_gene: TRBV5-1; abundance: few; d_gene: TRBD1; j_gene: TRBJ1-2; CDR3nt: TGCGCCAGCGCCCCTATTCTGGGACAGACTAAAAGCTACACCTTC; CDR3aa: CASAPILGQTKSYTF
v_gene: TRBV10-3; abundance: many; d_gene: .; j_gene: TRBJ2-5; CDR3nt: TGTGCCATCAGGGGACAAGGAGAGACCCAGTACTTC; CDR3aa: CAIRGQGETQYF
v_gene: TRBV20-1; abundance: many; d_gene: TRBD2; j_gene: TRBJ2-7; CDR3nt: TGCAGTGTTGGGACTAGCGGGGGGACACCCTACGAGCAGTACTTC; CDR3aa: CSVGTSGGTPYEQYF
v_gene: TRBV29-1; abundance: many; d_gene: .; j_gene: TRBJ1-2; CDR3nt: TGCAGCGTGACGTTACAACTTCAGGATGGCTACACCTTC; CDR3aa: CSVTLQLQDGYTF
v_gene: TRBV20-1; abundance: .; d_gene: .; j_gene: TRBJ2-3; CDR3nt: TGCAGTGCTAGAGACCCGACTACCACAGATACGCAGTATTTT; CDR3aa: CSARDPTTTDTQYF
v_gene: TRBV25-1; abundance: few; d_gene: TRBD2; j_gene: TRBJ2-3; CDR3nt: TGTGCCAGCAGTGAATTCAAAGTAGCGGGGGGCCGCACAGATACGCAGTATTTT; CDR3aa: CASSEFKVAGGRTDTQYF
v_gene: TRBV20-1; abundance: many; d_gene: .; j_gene: TRBJ2-7; CDR3nt: TGCAGTGCAACTCGACCCTCCTACGAGCAGTACTTC; CDR3aa: CSATRPSYEQYF
v_gene: TRBV3-1; abundance: few; d_gene: .; j_gene: TRBJ1-2; CDR3nt: TGTGCCAGCAGCCAAGTGGGCCGGAGGGGATATGGCTACACCTTC; CDR3aa: CASSQVGRRGYGYTF
v_gene: TRBV9; abundance: .; d_gene: TRBD2; j_gene: TRBJ2-1; CDR3nt: TGTGCCAGCAGCATCAGGACTAGCGGGGGGGATGAGCAGTTCTTC; CDR3aa: CASSIRTSGGDEQFF
v_gene: TRBV4-3; abundance: .; d_gene: .; j_gene: TRBJ1-4; CDR3nt: TGCGCCAGCAGCCAAGATCGTGCAGGGGCTAATGAAAAACTGTTTTTT; CDR3aa: CASSQDRAGANEKLFF
v_gene: TRBV25-1; abundance: few; d_gene: .; j_gene: TRBJ1-2; CDR3nt: TGTGCCAGCAGTGAGCGGTATGGGAACTATGGCTACACCTTC; CDR3aa: CASSERYGNYGYTF
v_gene: TRBV28; abundance: few; d_gene: .; j_gene: TRBJ2-7; CDR3nt: TGTGCCAGCAGCGGTAGGGAGTACGAGCAGTACTTC; CDR3aa: CASSGREYEQYF
v_gene: TRBV7-2; abundance: .; d_gene: .; j_gene: TRBJ2-3; CDR3nt: TGTGCCAGCAGCTTGGCTAGGGACGCTACGCAGTATTTT; CDR3aa: CASSLARDATQYF
v_gene: TRBV28; abundance: few; d_gene: .; j_gene: TRBJ1-6; CDR3nt: TGTGCCCTAGGAGGGGGGTGGAATTCCTCACCCCTCCACTTT; CDR3aa: CALGGGWNSSPLHF
v_gene: TRBV21-1; abundance: many; d_gene: .; j_gene: TRBJ2-1; CDR3nt: TGTGCCAGCAGCAAAGTAGCGGGGGGATACAATGAGCAGTTCTTC; CDR3aa: CASSKVAGGYNEQFF
v_gene: TRBV5-1; abundance: .; d_gene: TRBD1; j_gene: TRBJ1-2; CDR3nt: TGCGCCAGCAGCCCAATAACAGGGGGCGCTTCGGGCTACACCTTC; CDR3aa: CASSPITGGASGYTF
v_gene: TRBV7-2; abundance: .; d_gene: TRBD1; j_gene: TRBJ1-2; CDR3nt: TGTGCCAGCACCTGGGGGAACTCCGGGACAGGGGGTGGCTACACCTTC; CDR3aa: CASTWGNSGTGGGYTF
v_gene: TRBV28; abundance: many; d_gene: TRBD1; j_gene: TRBJ1-2; CDR3nt: TGTGCCAGCACCTCTGAAGGGGACAGGGCTTACAACTATGGCTACACCTTC; CDR3aa: CASTSEGDRAYNYGYTF
v_gene: TRBV15; abundance: .; d_gene: .; j_gene: TRBJ1-2; CDR3nt: TGTGCCACCAGCATAAGCCGTGTTACAGGGAACTATGGCTACACCTTC; CDR3aa: CATSISRVTGNYGYTF
v_gene: TRBV14; abundance: few; d_gene: .; j_gene: TRBJ2-7; CDR3nt: TGTGCCAGCAGCAAGGTTCCAGGGGGGAGCTCCTACGAGCAGTACTTC; CDR3aa: CASSKVPGGSSYEQYF
v_gene: TRBV28; abundance: many; d_gene: TRBD2; j_gene: TRBJ2-7; CDR3nt: TGTGCCAGCAGGGGCGGGACTAGCGGGGGATACGAGCAGTACTTC; CDR3aa: CASRGGTSGGYEQYF
v_gene: TRBV28; abundance: .; d_gene: .; j_gene: TRBJ2-7; CDR3nt: TGTGCCAGCAAAGCCTTCCAGGGAATCCGCTCCTACGAGCAGTACTTC; CDR3aa: CASKAFQGIRSYEQYF
v_gene: TRBV7-2; abundance: few; d_gene: .; j_gene: TRBJ2-3; CDR3nt: TGTGCCAGCAGCACCTTCGGAGGAGGGGCCGAGGATACGCAGTATTTT; CDR3aa: CASSTFGGGAEDTQYF
v_gene: TRBV20-1; abundance: few; d_gene: .; j_gene: TRBJ2-7; CDR3nt: TGCAGTGCTAGAGTCGGCAGCCTGTCCTACAATGAGCAGTACTTC; CDR3aa: CSARVGSLSYNEQYF
v_gene: TRBV5-6; abundance: .; d_gene: .; j_gene: TRBJ2-7; CDR3nt: TGTGCCAGCAGCCCCGGACGGAGAAGTGAGCAGTACTTC; CDR3aa: CASSPGRRSEQYF
v_gene: TRBV6-6; abundance: few; d_gene: .; j_gene: TRBJ1-5; CDR3nt: TGTGCCAGCAGTTACGGGGCTCTCAATCAGCCCCAGCATTTT; CDR3aa: CASSYGALNQPQHF
v_gene: TRBV28; abundance: many; d_gene: .; j_gene: TRBJ2-1; CDR3nt: TGTGCCAGCAGCACGGAGGGGGGATACTACAATGAGCAGTTCTTC; CDR3aa: CASSTEGGYYNEQFF
v_gene: TRBV29-1; abundance: .; d_gene: TRBD2; j_gene: TRBJ2-5; CDR3nt: TGCAGCGTTCTGTGGCGGGGGACGGAAGAGACCCAGTACTTC; CDR3aa: CSVLWRGTEETQYF
v_gene: TRBV7-9; abundance: .; d_gene: TRBD2; j_gene: TRBJ2-1; CDR3nt: TGTGCCAGCAGCTTAACGACTAGCGGGGGGCCTGGCGGGTTCTTC; CDR3aa: CASSLTTSGGPGGFF
v_gene: TRBV20-1; abundance: few; d_gene: .; j_gene: TRBJ1-1; CDR3nt: TGCAGTGCTAGGAAGGCCGGGGCTCTGGCGAACACTGAAGCTTTCTTT; CDR3aa: CSARKAGALANTEAFF
v_gene: TRBV5-1; abundance: .; d_gene: .; j_gene: TRBJ2-5; CDR3nt: TGCGCCAGCCGCTCGGCGGGGGCGGAGGAGACCCAGTACTTC; CDR3aa: CASRSAGAEETQYF
v_gene: TRBV27; abundance: .; d_gene: .; j_gene: TRBJ1-1; CDR3nt: TGTGCCAGCAGTCCCTGGTTGGGGGCCCGAGACACTGAAGCTTTCTTT; CDR3aa: CASSPWLGARDTEAFF
v_gene: TRBV5-1; abundance: .; d_gene: TRBD2; j_gene: TRBJ2-1; CDR3nt: TGCGCCAGCAGCCCCTACCGGGGGGGCAGAAATGAGCAGTTCTTC; CDR3aa: CASSPYRGGRNEQFF
v_gene: TRBV7-8; abundance: .; d_gene: .; j_gene: TRBJ1-5; CDR3nt: TGTGCCAGCAGCTCGACGATGGACAGAAATCAGCCCCAGCATTTT; CDR3aa: CASSSTMDRNQPQHF